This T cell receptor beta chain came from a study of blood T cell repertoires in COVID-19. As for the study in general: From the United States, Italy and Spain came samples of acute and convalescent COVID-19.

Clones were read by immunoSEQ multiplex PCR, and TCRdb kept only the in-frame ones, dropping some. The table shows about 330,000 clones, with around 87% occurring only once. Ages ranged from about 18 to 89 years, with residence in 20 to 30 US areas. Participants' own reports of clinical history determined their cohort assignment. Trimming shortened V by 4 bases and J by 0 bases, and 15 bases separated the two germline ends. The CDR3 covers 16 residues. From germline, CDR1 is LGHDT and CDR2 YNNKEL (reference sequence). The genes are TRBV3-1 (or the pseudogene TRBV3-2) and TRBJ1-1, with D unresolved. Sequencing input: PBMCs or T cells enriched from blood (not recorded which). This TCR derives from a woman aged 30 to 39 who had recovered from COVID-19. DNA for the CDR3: TGTGCCAGCAGCCTGAGGTATCGGGGAGTGAACACTGAAGCTTTCTTT. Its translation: CASSLRYRGVNTEAFF.